This T cell receptor (beta chain) was profiled in a study of cytomegalovirus exposure and HLA in healthy donors. Study-level background: An early release of data contained approximately 80 million unique TCRs, which came from HLA-typed donors. Study-wide results and limits: The records held CMV serostatus as the only immune exposure information. Most TCR sequences showed up rarely, but some public TCRs showed up in many donors. A few CMV-associated chains were confirmed in vitro to be specific for CMV antigens.

Comments on this clone: Its cognate antigen is unknown.

The CDR3 is 15 amino acids. The ends were cut back, 2 bases at V and 1 base at J, with 9 bases in the middle. From germline, CDR1 is SGHNT and CDR2 YYREEE (reference sequence). The PCR used 60 Vbeta and 13 Jbeta primers. Sequencing used immunoSEQ multiplex PCR; TCRdb keeps in-frame clones, though not all of them. The sample holds 250,000 to 350,000 clones; more than 55% are singletons and the top ten take under 3%. The source material was PBMCs. This receptor was taken from a female donor in good health and CMV-seronegative. V is TRBV5-4 and J is TRBJ2-2; no clear D. The CDR3 is CASSLGGWNTGELFF. For the CDR3, the DNA is TGTGCCAGCAGCTTAGGCGGTTGGAACACCGGGGAGCTGTTTTTT.